These 10 T cell receptor beta chains came from one sample sequenced in a study of blood T cell repertoires in COVID-19. The table came from immunoSEQ multiplex PCR; TCRdb's copy has only in-frame clones and leaves some out. The repertoire holds about 110,000 clones, with less than 75% as singletons. The sample comprised peripheral blood. These receptors came from a woman in her 40s with acute or convalescent COVID-19.

The J gene is TRBJ2-5, the V gene TRBV27; D is perhaps TRBD1 (5 bases). Germline values: CDR1 MNHEY, CDR2 SMNVEV (reference sequence). Trimming cost V 3 bases and J 3 bases, with 11 bases left between them. This CDR3 spans 14 amino acids. The CDR3 nucleotides are TGTGCCAGCAGTTTGGGCAGGGTGAAAGAGACCCAGTACTTC. It encodes CASSLGRVKETQYF.

The CDR3: CASSVGTGRVGQPQHF. The CDR3, as DNA: TGTGCCAGCAGTGTGGGGACAGGCCGAGTTGGTCAGCCCCAGCATTTT. The chain couples TRBV2 to TRBJ1-5; 8 bases fit TRBD1. This CDR3 contains 16 residues. With 4 bases clipped from V and 6 bases from J, the junction kept 11 bases outside the gene matches. From germline, CDR1 is SNHLY and CDR2 FYNNEI.

This sequence joins TRBV19 and TRBJ2-3, with D hard to call. V lost 1 base and J 2 bases, leaving 4 bases between the germline ends. Per the germline V gene, CDR1 is LNHDA and CDR2 is SQIVND (reference sequence). CDR3 length equals 13 residues. Here the CDR3 reads CASSIVITDTQYF. CDR3 bases: TGTGCCAGTAGTATAGTAATCACAGATACGCAGTATTTT.

The V call is TRBV11-2, the J call TRBJ1-1; TRBD1 aligns across 8 bases. Losses at the gene ends were 0 bases for V and 6 bases for J; bases not matched to a gene: 6. Per germline, CDR1 SGHAT and CDR2 FQNNGV. This CDR3 is built from 15 residues. CDR3 bases: TGTGCCAGCAGCTTAGATCCAGGGGGCATCGCTGAAGCTTTCTTT. It translates to CASSLDPGGIAEAFF.

The chain has TRBV4-1 and TRBJ2-3; the D is unclear. Trimming stripped 0 bases from V and 0 bases from J, with 4 bases between. Per germline, CDR1 MGHRA and CDR2 YSYEKL. The CDR3 runs to 14 residues. The CDR3 sequence is CASSQDLSTDTQYF. In nucleotides, the CDR3 is TGCGCCAGCAGCCAAGATCTTAGCACAGATACGCAGTATTTT.

This clone was counted a single time. This sequence joins TRBV9 and TRBJ2-7; 8 bases agree with TRBD1. With 4 bases clipped from V and 2 bases from J, the junction kept 5 bases outside the gene matches. The CDR3 is 14 amino acids. CDR1 and CDR2 from the germline V gene are SGDLS and YYNGEE. The CDR3 DNA follows: TGTGCCAGCAGCCTTACGACAGGGGCCTACGAGCAGTACTTC. Translated, it gives CASSLTTGAYEQYF.

This clone has more than one count but fewer than ten. The J gene is TRBJ1-1, the V gene TRBV6-5, with D possibly matching TRBD1 (6 bases). This CDR3 is built from 13 residues. The germline V gene encodes CDR1 MNHEY and CDR2 SVGAGI. V was shortened by 4 bases and J by 2 bases, with 8 bases between the two germline ends. The CDR3 nucleotides are TGTGCCAGCAGTTTGACAGGCAACACTGAAGCTTTCTTT. Translation gives CASSLTGNTEAFF.

The V and J genes are TRBV29-1 and TRBJ1-2, with D uncertain. Germline CDR1 reads SQVTM; CDR2 reads ANQGSEA. The CDR3 runs 13 residues. Trimming removed 4 bases at V and 4 bases at J, with 13 bases between. The CDR3 nucleotides are TGCAGCGTTGGGCAAGCGATGATCTATGGCTACACCTTC. It yields the protein CSVGQAMIYGYTF. Full variable domain (remainder filled in from reference TRBV29-1 and TRBJ1-2): SAVISQKPSRDICQRGTSLTIQCQVDSQVTMMFWYRQQPGQSLTLIATANQGSEATYESGFVIDKFPISRPNLTFSTLTVSNMSPEDSSIYLCSVGQAMIYGYTFGSGTRLTVV.

This clone has only one observation. The chain employs TRBV7-3 and TRBJ2-7, with 10 bases aligning to TRBD1. CDR1 is SGHTA and CDR2 is FQGTGA in the germline V gene. CDR3 length: 15 residues. The V segment lost 2 bases and the J segment 2 bases; nucleotides outside the gene matches: 3. The CDR3 loop is CASSLGDRGPYEQYF. The CDR3 DNA reads as TGTGCCAGCAGCTTAGGGGACAGGGGTCCCTACGAGCAGTACTTC.

The V and J genes are TRBV30 and TRBJ2-5; TRBD1 is a possible D gene (5 bases). The CDR3 spans 12 residues. The V and J ends lost 3 bases and 3 bases respectively, with 8 bases between them. Germline CDR1 is GTSNPN and CDR2 is SVGIG (reference sequence). CDR3 in DNA: TGTGCCTGGAGCCCGACAGAAGAGACCCAGTACTTC. This gives the protein CAWSPTEETQYF.